This TCR beta chain was captured in a study of cytomegalovirus exposure and HLA in healthy donors. PCR employed 60 Vbeta and 13 Jbeta primers. TCRdb's copy holds only in-frame clones and misses some; the assay was immunoSEQ multiplex PCR. The sample yields 45,000 to 55,000 clones, about 78% seen once. Trimming cost V 5 bases and J 3 bases; bases outside gene matches: 14. Germline V gene data show CDR1 as MGHRA and CDR2 as YSYEKL. This CDR3 comprises 17 residues. This chain uses TRBV4-1 with TRBJ1-2; 8 bases line up with TRBD1. The clonotype comes from a man aged 25-45 years in good health and CMV-seropositive. The sequencing input was PBMCs. The CDR3 loop is CASSLEPPLTGDYGYTF. In DNA form, the CDR3 reads TGCGCCAGCAGCTTAGAGCCCCCCTTGACAGGGGACTATGGCTACACCTTC.